This entry describes one T cell receptor beta chain. Its specificity is unknown. The protocol was immunoSEQ multiplex PCR, while the TCRdb copy is restricted to in-frame clones and leaves out a portion. The table records about 2,100,000 clones, 90% to 95% of them present only once. These data belong to a study of shared clonotypes between healthy human individuals. Study conclusions and caveats: Relative to memory subsets, naive subsets generally showed larger estimated richness. Relative to clonotypes present in all four donors, those not shared had lower generation probabilities. It was the few donors that limited the genetic and exposure-history diversity represented.

CD45RO-negative, CCR7-positively selected cells formed the naive CD8 fraction, excluding terminally differentiated effector memory CD45RA+ cells. The CDR3 spans 15 residues. Deletions cut 2 bases from V and 2 bases from J, with 13 bases between. Per the germline V gene, CDR1 is KGHSH and CDR2 is LQKENI. Sequenced material: naive CD8+ T cells from PBMCs. This receptor was obtained from a man in his late teens or twenties in good health. Some clones in this sample may be carry-over from other donors' samples. The chain is built from TRBV18 and TRBJ2-7; a weak D match, TRBD1 (5 bases). The CDR3 region is CASSPSKGRTYEQYF. As DNA, the CDR3 is TGTGCCAGCTCACCATCGAAGGGGCGGACCTACGAGCAGTACTTC.